A single sample gave rise to the 18 T cell receptor beta chains below, sequenced in a study of blood T cells in healthy people across ages. Next came a second PCR, run for about 6 to 12 cycles, which used a sample-barcoded 5' primer along with a J-beta primer mix. TCRdb recomputed calls from the 5' RACE reads with MiXCR, one row per CDR3 protein. The sample has 630,000 or so distinct CDR3 sequences; approximately 30% are singletons. The sample consisted of blood. These receptors all stem from a woman aged 80 or over in good health.

V and J are TRBV7-9 and TRBJ1-3; the D gene is possibly TRBD1 (5 bases). V lost 3 bases and J 0 bases, leaving 12 bases between the germline ends. The CDR3 spans 16 residues. The germline V gene has CDR1 SEHNR and CDR2 FQNEAQ (reference sequence). CDR3 coding DNA: TGTGCCAGCAGCTTGTTTCAGGGAAGCTCTGGAAACACCATATATTTT. It codes for CASSLFQGSSGNTIYF.

This clonotype was recorded at least ten times. The chain combines TRBV6-2 or TRBV6-3 with TRBJ2-7, with a possible D match to TRBD1 (5 bases). The CDR3 contains 13 residues. Germline V lookup: CDR1 MNHEY, CDR2 SVGEGT. Trimming pared 3 bases from V and 3 bases from J, leaving 9 bases between. In DNA form, the CDR3 reads TGTGCCAGCAGTTATGGGGCCTACTACGAGCAGTACTTC. Protein: CASSYGAYYEQYF.

The chain employs TRBV5-1 and TRBJ2-7, with 10 bases fitting TRBD2. Trimming at V came to 4 bases and at J to 0 bases, leaving 4 bases not matched to a gene. Germline lookup yields CDR1 SGHRS and CDR2 YFSETQ. The CDR3 contains 15 residues. CDR3 sequence: CASSVSGGSSYEQYF. CDR3 sequence (DNA): TGCGCCAGCAGCGTTAGCGGGGGGAGCTCCTACGAGCAGTACTTC.

This clonotype occurred once. With a much larger clone just one base away, this may be a read error. The chain couples TRBV20-1 to TRBJ1-1; D call uncertain. The CDR3 totals 16 residues. The germline V gene encodes CDR1 DFQATT and CDR2 SNEGSKA (reference sequence). Trimming left V 6 bases short and J 5 bases short, with 25 bases between. The DNA of the CDR3 is TGCAGTGCCCGCAGCCCAATTTCGGCGGCTAGTACTGAAGCTTTCTTT. It encodes CSARSPISAASTEAFF.

This clonotype was recorded at least ten times. V is TRBV20-1 and J is TRBJ2-7; possible D gene TRBD2, 5 bases. The V and J ends lost 6 bases and 1 base respectively, with 16 bases between them. The CDR3 loop spans 14 amino acids. Germline V gene lookup returns CDR1 DFQATT and CDR2 SNEGSKA (reference sequence). The CDR3 loop reads CSAPSIPGSYEQYF. Here the CDR3 DNA reads TGCAGTGCCCCGTCTATACCGGGGTCCTACGAGCAGTACTTC.

This clonotype was observed at least ten times. V is TRBV20-1 and J is TRBJ2-1; maybe TRBD2 (7 bases). V gave up 4 bases and J gave up 8 bases, with 24 bases separating them. The CDR3 length is 16 residues. Germline V gene sequence: CDR1 DFQATT, CDR2 SNEGSKA (reference sequence). The CDR3 DNA sequence: TGCAGTGCTACCATCTACGGGACGGGGGGCATAGATGAGCAGTTCTTC. Translation: CSATIYGTGGIDEQFF.

In its sample, this clonotype was seen many times. The chain combines TRBV5-1 with TRBJ2-7, with 16 nucleotides matching TRBD2. The CDR3 consists of 18 residues. Trimming cost V 0 bases and J 0 bases; bases outside gene matches: 3. The germline CDR1 and CDR2 sequences are SGHRS and YFSETQ. This chain's CDR3 is CASSLAGTSGGVSYEQYF. DNA for the CDR3: TGCGCCAGCAGCTTGGCCGGGACTAGCGGGGGGGTCTCCTACGAGCAGTACTTC.

This clonotype was seen once. One end of the junction is discordant with germline, which a read error may explain. This chain uses TRBV20-1 with TRBJ2-5; 7 bases are shared with TRBD1. The CDR3 runs to 17 residues. Germline V lookup: CDR1 DFQATT, CDR2 SNEGSKA (reference sequence). The CDR3 region is CGATPGTAQIFQETQYF. The CDR3 DNA is TGCGGTGCTACGCCAGGGACAGCTCAGATATTCCAAGAGACCCAGTACTTC.

This clonotype was seen many times. V usage is TRBV20-1 and J usage is TRBJ2-5; a weak D match, TRBD2 (6 bases). V was trimmed by 8 bases and J by 1 base, leaving 23 bases between them. The CDR3 is made up of 16 amino acids. CDR1 and CDR2 (germline): DFQATT, SNEGSKA (reference sequence). CDR3 in DNA: TGCAGTTCCCCCGTTCCTAGACTAGGGAGCCAAGAGACCCAGTACTTC. It encodes CSSPVPRLGSQETQYF.

This clonotype appeared once. This may come from a read error, since a much larger clone is one base off. The CDR3 nucleotides read TGTGCCAGCAGTTACTCGTCTGGACGTGGGTACAATGAGCAGTACTTC. This translates into CASSYSSGRGYNEQYF. The chain combines TRBV6-5 with TRBJ2-7; D remains ambiguous. Germline CDR1 reads MNHEY; CDR2 reads SVGAGI. CDR3 length equals 16 residues. V was trimmed by 0 bases and J by 7 bases, leaving 19 bases between them.

The genes are TRBV20-1 and TRBJ1-2; D is undetermined. CDR3 size: 13 residues. V lost 0 bases and J lost 8, with 13 bases in between. From germline, CDR1 is DFQATT and CDR2 SNEGSKA (reference sequence). Here the CDR3 DNA reads TGCAGTGCTAGAGAAAATCGGGAATTCGGCTACACCTTC. Translated: CSARENREFGYTF.

This clonotype has a count of ten or more. The chain carries TRBV6-6 and TRBJ2-1; D is possibly TRBD1 (5 bases). Trimming took off 0 bases at V and 10 bases at J, with 7 bases between the two ends. Germline loops: CDR1 MNHNY, CDR2 SVGAGI (reference sequence). This CDR3 contains 12 residues. The CDR3 protein is CASSYSRTEQFF. CDR3 coding DNA: TGTGCCAGCAGTTACTCTCGGACAGAGCAGTTCTTC.

This clonotype was found a few times. The chain has TRBV4-3 and TRBJ1-2; TRBD1 aligns across 7 bases. Trimming at V came to 3 bases and at J to 6 bases, leaving 10 bases not matched to a gene. The CDR3 is 15 amino acids. Looked up from germline, CDR1 is LGHNA and CDR2 is YSLEER. The DNA for the CDR3 is TGCGCCAGCAGCCACCTCGGACAGGCTAGGCATGGCTACACCTTC. Translation gives CASSHLGQARHGYTF.

This clonotype has only a few counts. The CDR3 coding sequence is TGTGCCTGGGATCCCGGGACAGGGAATCAGCCCCAGCATTTT. It is translated as CAWDPGTGNQPQHF. J is TRBJ1-5 and V is TRBV30, with 9 bases fitting TRBD1. Germline CDR1 is GTSNPN and CDR2 is SVGIG (reference sequence). The junction had 6 bases not matched to a gene; V was cut back by 5 bases and J by 4 bases. The CDR3 is made up of 14 amino acids.

This clonotype was detected ten times or more. The gene calls are TRBV6-1 and TRBJ2-3, with D unresolved. Per germline, CDR1 MNHNS and CDR2 SASEGT. The CDR3 contains 15 residues. Trimming pared 9 bases from V and 2 bases from J, leaving 18 bases between. CDR3 loop: CASLRRSDLTDTQYF. The CDR3 DNA is TGTGCCAGTTTGCGGCGCTCGGACCTCACAGATACGCAGTATTTT.

This clonotype was recorded at least ten times. The chain uses TRBV20-1 and TRBJ1-1; 7 bases are shared with TRBD1. The CDR3 covers 14 residues. Germline V gene lookup returns CDR1 DFQATT and CDR2 SNEGSKA (reference sequence). Unmatched junction bases numbered 9, after V lost 0 bases and J lost 8 bases. CDR3 sequence: CSARDPYTGEEAFF. The CDR3 DNA reads TGCAGTGCTAGAGACCCTTATACAGGGGAAGAAGCTTTCTTT.

Regarding this clonotype: A much larger clone is a single base away; this may be a read error. This chain joins TRBV20-1 and TRBJ2-1, with 11 bases lining up with TRBD1. CDR3 size: 15 residues. The germline CDR1 and CDR2 sequences are DFQATT and SNEGSKA (reference sequence). V lost 6 bases and J lost 10; bases outside the gene matches: 14. In DNA, the CDR3 is TGCAGTGCCACTGGACAGGGGGCGACGGCCTACGAGCAGTTCTTC. Its protein is CSATGQGATAYEQFF.

This clonotype was seen repeatedly, ten times or more. The chain recombines TRBV20-1 with TRBJ2-7, with D hard to call. The V end lost 0 bases, the J end lost 9 bases, and 18 bases lay between the germline ends. The germline V gene has CDR1 DFQATT and CDR2 SNEGSKA (reference sequence). This CDR3 has 14 amino acids. The CDR3 loop reads CSARDWVEVAPQYF. The CDR3 nucleotides read TGCAGTGCTAGAGATTGGGTAGAAGTGGCCCCGCAGTACTTC.